A single sample gave rise to the 6 T cell receptor beta chains below, sequenced in a study of T cells in women clearing cervical HPV infection (dated by TCRdb to the late 2010s). Library preparation employed the immunoSEQ multiplex PCR assay. Entries here come from immuneACCESS through TCRdb and include only in-frame sequences with V and J called. Some clones fail to appear in such tables; in the studies checked, an unresolved V gene covers under half of the shortfall, and the cause of the remainder is unknown. This sample's table lists tens of thousands of clones. The top ten constitute about 1.5% of the sample. Sample: blood buffy coat. The receptors come from a woman between 18 and 70 years old with a cervical HPV16 infection that either progressed to CIN3+ or cleared (not recorded which).

On this clone itself: The read finishes 3 residues shy of the CDR3 end, and the germline J gene is used to complete it. The chain carries TRBV7-7 and TRBJ1-2; TRBD1 aligns across 7 bases. The CDR3 contains 15 residues. CDR1 and CDR2 (germline): SSHAT, FNYEAQ (reference sequence). CDR3 residues: CASSLWEGQDYDYTF. The covered CDR3 bases are TGTGCCAGCAGCTTATGGGAAGGACAGGACTACGAC. The full variable domain, with the rest looked up from reference TRBV7-7 and TRBJ1-2, is GAGVSQSPRYKVTKRGQDVTLRCDPISSHATLYWYQQALGQGPEFLTYFNYEAQPDKSGLPSDRFSAERPEGSISTLTIQRTEQRDSAMYRCASSLWEGQDYDYTFGSGTRLTVV.

Points on this clone: The CDR3 end is not reached by the read, which stops 3 residues before it; the germline J gene fills it in. The chain joins TRBV4-1 to TRBJ2-6, with 11 bases aligning to TRBD1. CDR1 and CDR2 from the germline V gene are MGHRA and YSYEKL. The CDR3 length is 18 residues. V trimming: 7 bases; J trimming: 2 bases; junction bases outside the gene matches: 10. Incomplete CDR3 DNA: TGCGCCAGCACCCATTGGACAGGGGGCACCACTGGGGCCAACGTC. This sequence encodes CASTHWTGGTTGANV. The entire CDR3 reads CASTHWTGGTTGANVLTF.

On this clone: The CDR3 goes on 3 residues after the read ends, and that part is filled in from the germline J gene. The V gene is TRBV7-6, the J gene TRBJ2-2; TRBD2 might be the D (5 bases). Germline V gene data show CDR1 as SGHVS and CDR2 as FNYEAQ. The CDR3 sequence is 12 residues long. V shed 6 bases and J shed 6 bases, with 8 bases lying between them. CDR3 bases read: TGTGCCAGCAGTGAGGGCCCCGGGGAG. Its protein is CASSEGPGE. The entire CDR3 reads CASSEGPGELFF.

Notes on this clone: The read terminates 3 residues ahead of where the CDR3 ends, so the germline J gene completes it. The chain carries TRBV10-3 and TRBJ1-6, with TRBD1 matching 7 bases. Per germline, CDR1 ENHRY and CDR2 SYGVKD. V lost 2 bases and J lost 6; bases outside the gene matches: 4. The CDR3 loop spans 15 amino acids. The CDR3 is CAISEEGTVNSPLHF. The CDR3 bases that were read are TGTGCCATCAGTGAGGAGGGGACAGTTAATTCACCC.

According to its frequency, this clone is medium-sized. The observed sequence ends 3 residues before the CDR3 terminus, with the missing tail filled in from the germline J gene. V gene TRBV5-1 combines with J gene TRBJ1-1, with 7 bases aligning to TRBD1. V gave up 0 bases and J gave up 3 bases; unmatched junction bases: 8. Looked up from germline, CDR1 is SGHRS and CDR2 is YFSETQ. This CDR3 has 16 residues. The sequenced CDR3 bases are TGCGCCAGCAGCTTGGGGTCAGGGGGGCCGTACACTGAA. The encoded protein is CASSLGSGGPYTE. The whole CDR3 protein is CASSLGSGGPYTEAFF.

As regards this clone: The read stops 3 residues short of the end of the CDR3; the missing end is completed from the germline J gene. The chain couples TRBV30 to TRBJ2-7, with 9 bases matching TRBD1. V shed 8 bases, J shed 3 bases, and the junction held 2 bases outside the gene matches. The CDR3 runs 11 residues. Germline V gene data show CDR1 as GTSNPN and CDR2 as SVGIG (reference sequence). CDR3 DNA (partial): TGTGCCCAGGGACAGGGCTACGAG. It is translated as CAQGQGYE. The whole CDR3 sequence is CAQGQGYEQYF.